This T cell receptor beta chain is drawn from a study of cytomegalovirus exposure and HLA in healthy donors. Notes on the study in general: A later analysis showed HLA-associated TCR beta chains outstripping equally common others in clonal expansion. A later analysis appeared to link common viral pathogens to several of the most significant clusters.

PCR primers comprised 60 Vbeta and 13 Jbeta primers. Sequencing used immunoSEQ multiplex PCR; TCRdb keeps in-frame clones, though not all of them. The table records 110,000 or so clones, approximately 80% of them present only once. In the case of this clone: Its target is unknown.

The CDR3 length is 17 residues. Germline values: CDR1 GTSNPN, CDR2 SVGIG (reference sequence). V shed 3 bases, J shed 0 bases, and the junction held 13 bases outside the gene matches. This sequence joins TRBV30 and TRBJ1-1; 7 bases are a match to TRBD1. Sequenced sample: PBMCs. This sequence was found in a woman aged 18-29 years in good health and CMV-seronegative. The CDR3 loop is CAWRTPRRGQLNTEAFF. The CDR3 DNA reads as TGTGCCTGGAGGACCCCCAGGCGGGGACAGCTGAACACTGAAGCTTTCTTT. Full variable domain (remainder filled in from reference TRBV30 and TRBJ1-1): SQTIHQWPATLVQPVGSPLSLECTVEGTSNPNLYWYRQAAGRGLQLLFYSVGIGQISSEVPQNLSASRPQDRQFILSSKKLLLSDSGFYLCAWRTPRRGQLNTEAFFGQGTRLTVV.